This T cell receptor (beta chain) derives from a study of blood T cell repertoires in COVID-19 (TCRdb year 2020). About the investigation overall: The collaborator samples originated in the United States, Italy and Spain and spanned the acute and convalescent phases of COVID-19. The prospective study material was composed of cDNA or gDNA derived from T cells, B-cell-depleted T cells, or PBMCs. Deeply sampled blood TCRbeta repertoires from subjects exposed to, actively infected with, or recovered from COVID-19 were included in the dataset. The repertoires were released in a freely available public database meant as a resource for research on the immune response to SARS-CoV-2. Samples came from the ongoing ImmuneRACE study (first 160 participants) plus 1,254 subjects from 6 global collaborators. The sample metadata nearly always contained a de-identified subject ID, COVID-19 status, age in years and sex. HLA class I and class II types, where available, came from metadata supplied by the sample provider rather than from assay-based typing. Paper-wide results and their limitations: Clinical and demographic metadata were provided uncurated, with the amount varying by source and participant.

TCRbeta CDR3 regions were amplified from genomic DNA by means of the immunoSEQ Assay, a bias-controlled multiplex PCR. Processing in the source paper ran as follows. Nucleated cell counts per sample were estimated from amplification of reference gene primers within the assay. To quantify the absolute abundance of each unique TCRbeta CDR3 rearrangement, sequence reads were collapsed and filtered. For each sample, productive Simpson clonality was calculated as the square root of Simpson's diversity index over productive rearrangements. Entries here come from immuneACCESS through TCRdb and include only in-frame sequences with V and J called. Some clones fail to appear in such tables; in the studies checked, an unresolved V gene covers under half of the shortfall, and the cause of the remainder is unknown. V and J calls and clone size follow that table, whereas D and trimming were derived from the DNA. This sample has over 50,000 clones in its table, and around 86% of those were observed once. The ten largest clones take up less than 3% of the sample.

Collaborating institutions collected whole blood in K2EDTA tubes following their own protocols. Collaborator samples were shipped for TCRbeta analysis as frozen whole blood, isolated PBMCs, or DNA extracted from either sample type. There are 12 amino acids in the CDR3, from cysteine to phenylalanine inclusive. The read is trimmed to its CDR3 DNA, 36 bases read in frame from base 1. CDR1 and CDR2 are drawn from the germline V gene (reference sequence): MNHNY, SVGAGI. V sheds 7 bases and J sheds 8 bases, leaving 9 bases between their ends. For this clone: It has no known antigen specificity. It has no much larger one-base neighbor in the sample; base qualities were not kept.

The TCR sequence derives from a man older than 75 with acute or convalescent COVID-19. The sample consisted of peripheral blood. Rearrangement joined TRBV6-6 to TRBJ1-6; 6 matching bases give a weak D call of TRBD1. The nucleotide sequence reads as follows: TGTGCCAGCACCTCAGGGGATTCACCCCTCCACTTT. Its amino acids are CASTSGDSPLHF.